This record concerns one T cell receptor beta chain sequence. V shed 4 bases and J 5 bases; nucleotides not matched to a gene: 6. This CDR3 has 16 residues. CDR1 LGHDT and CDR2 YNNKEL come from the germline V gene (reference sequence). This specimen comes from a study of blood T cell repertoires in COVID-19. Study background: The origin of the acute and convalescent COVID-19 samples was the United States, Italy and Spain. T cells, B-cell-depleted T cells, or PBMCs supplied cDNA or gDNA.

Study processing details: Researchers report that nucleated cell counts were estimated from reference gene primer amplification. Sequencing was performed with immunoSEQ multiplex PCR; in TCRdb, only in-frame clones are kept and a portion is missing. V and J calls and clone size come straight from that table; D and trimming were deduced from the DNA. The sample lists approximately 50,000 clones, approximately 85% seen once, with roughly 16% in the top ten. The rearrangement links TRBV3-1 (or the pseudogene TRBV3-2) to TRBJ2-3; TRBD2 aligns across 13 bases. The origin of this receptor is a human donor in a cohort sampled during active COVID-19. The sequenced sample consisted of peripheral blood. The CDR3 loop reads CASSPTSGGTGDTQYF. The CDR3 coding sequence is TGTGCCAGCAGCCCGACTAGCGGGGGGACTGGAGATACGCAGTATTTT.